The T cell receptor (beta chain) described here comes from a study of control samples from healthy donors and cancer patients. Between the trimmed V and J ends, which lost 0 bases and 5 bases, there was a span of 10 bases. This CDR3 contains 14 residues. Germline CDR1 is LGHNA and CDR2 is YSLEER. TCRdb's copy holds only in-frame clones and misses some; the assay was immunoSEQ multiplex PCR. The sample yields about 53,000 clones, roughly nine tenths seen once. The chain couples TRBV4-3 to TRBJ2-5; the D is unclear. Sequences were obtained from PBMCs. The sequence was obtained from a man in his 60s with head and neck cancer. In nucleotides, the CDR3 is TGCGCCAGCAGCCAAGATATCACAACGGAGACCCAGTACTTC. Its protein is CASSQDITTETQYF.